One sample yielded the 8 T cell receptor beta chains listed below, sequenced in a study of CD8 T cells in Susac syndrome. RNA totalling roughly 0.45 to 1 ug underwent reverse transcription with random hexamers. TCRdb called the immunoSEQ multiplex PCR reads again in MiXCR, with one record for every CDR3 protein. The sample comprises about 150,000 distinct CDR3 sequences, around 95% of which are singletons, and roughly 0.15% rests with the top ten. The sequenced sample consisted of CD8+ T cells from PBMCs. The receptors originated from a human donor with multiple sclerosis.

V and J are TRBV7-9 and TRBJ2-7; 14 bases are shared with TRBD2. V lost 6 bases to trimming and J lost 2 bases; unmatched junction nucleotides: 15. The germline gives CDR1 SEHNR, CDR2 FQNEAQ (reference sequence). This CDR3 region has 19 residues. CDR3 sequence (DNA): TGTGCCAGCAGAGGCTGGACTAGCGGGAGGCCCAAGACCACCTACGAGCAGTACTTC. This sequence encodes CASRGWTSGRPKTTYEQYF.

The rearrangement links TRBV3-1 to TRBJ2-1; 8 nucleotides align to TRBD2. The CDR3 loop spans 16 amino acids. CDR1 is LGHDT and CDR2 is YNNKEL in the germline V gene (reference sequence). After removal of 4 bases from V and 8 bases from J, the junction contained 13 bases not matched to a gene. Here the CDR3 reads CASSPGLRTSSDEQFF. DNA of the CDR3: TGTGCCAGCAGCCCGGGGTTGAGGACTAGCTCCGATGAGCAGTTCTTC.

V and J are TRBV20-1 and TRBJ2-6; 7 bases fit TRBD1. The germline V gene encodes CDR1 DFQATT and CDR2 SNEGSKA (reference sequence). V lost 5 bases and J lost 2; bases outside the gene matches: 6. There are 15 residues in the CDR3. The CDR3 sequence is CSAPAGGAGANVLTF. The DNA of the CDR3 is TGCAGTGCTCCCGCAGGGGGAGCTGGGGCCAACGTCCTGACTTTC.

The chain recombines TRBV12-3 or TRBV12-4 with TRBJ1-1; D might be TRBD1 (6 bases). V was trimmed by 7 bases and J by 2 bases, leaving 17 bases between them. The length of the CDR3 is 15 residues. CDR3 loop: CASTRPGAKNTEAFF. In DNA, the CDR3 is TGTGCCAGCACCAGGCCAGGGGCAAAAAACACTGAAGCTTTCTTT.

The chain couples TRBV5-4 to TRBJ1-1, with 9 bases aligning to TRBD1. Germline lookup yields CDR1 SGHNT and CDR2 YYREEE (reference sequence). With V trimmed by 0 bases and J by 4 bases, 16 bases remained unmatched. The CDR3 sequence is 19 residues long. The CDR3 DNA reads TGTGCCAGCAGCTTGGGATGGCTCCGGGACAGGGTCTATGGCACTGAAGCTTTCTTT. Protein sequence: CASSLGWLRDRVYGTEAFF.

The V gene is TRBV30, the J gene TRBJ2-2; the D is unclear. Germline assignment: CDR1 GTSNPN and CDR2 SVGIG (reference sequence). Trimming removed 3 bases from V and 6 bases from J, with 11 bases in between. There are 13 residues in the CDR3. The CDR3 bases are TGTGCCTGGAGCACGGCACGGCCCGGGGAGCTGTTTTTT. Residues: CAWSTARPGELFF.

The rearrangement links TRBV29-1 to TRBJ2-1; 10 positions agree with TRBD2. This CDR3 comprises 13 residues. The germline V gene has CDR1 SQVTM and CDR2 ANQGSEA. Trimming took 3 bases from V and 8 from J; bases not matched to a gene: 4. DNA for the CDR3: TGCAGCGTTGAGGGTAGCGGGGGGCATGAGCAGTTCTTC. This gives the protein CSVEGSGGHEQFF.

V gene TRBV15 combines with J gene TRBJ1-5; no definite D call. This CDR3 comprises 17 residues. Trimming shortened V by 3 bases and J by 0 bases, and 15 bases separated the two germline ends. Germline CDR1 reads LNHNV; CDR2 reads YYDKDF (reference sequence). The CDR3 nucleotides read TGTGCCACCAGCAGGGTGGGTGCCACAAATAGCAATCAGCCCCAGCATTTT. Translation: CATSRVGATNSNQPQHF.